The 24 T cell receptor beta chains given below trace back to one sample, sequenced in a study of T cells in Graves' hyperthyroidism and ophthalmopathy. Regions amplified from RNA transcripts were the TCR beta CDR3 regions. During a first-round RT-PCR of the TCR CDR3, the HTBI primer set was used. TCRdb re-called the multiplex PCR reads through MiXCR, storing one row per CDR3 protein. The table has roughly 700,000 distinct CDR3 sequences, 15% to 20% seen once. The sequenced sample consisted of blood. These receptors were obtained from a man aged 50 to 60 with Graves' hyperthyroidism.

This clonotype showed up just a few times. The CDR3 sequence: CASSSGGTEYYNEQFF. Written as DNA, the CDR3 is TGTGCCAGCAGCTCAGGTGGGACGGAGTATTACAATGAGCAGTTCTTC. The V call is TRBV7-2, the J call TRBJ2-1, with D perhaps given as TRBD1 or TRBD2 (5 bases each). The CDR3 covers 16 residues. Per the germline V gene, CDR1 is SGHTA and CDR2 is FQGNSA. V shed 4 bases and J shed 4 bases, with 17 bases lying between them.

Regarding this clonotype: This may be a read error, as it is one base from a much larger clone. Here the CDR3 DNA reads TGTGCCAGCAGTCCCGCAGGGGGAGGATGGACTGAAGCTTTCTTT. This translates into CASSPAGGGWTEAFF. The chain has TRBV28 and TRBJ1-1, with 7 positions matching TRBD1. The CDR3 has 15 residues. Losses at the gene ends were 5 bases for V and 5 bases for J; bases not matched to a gene: 11. Germline values: CDR1 MDHEN, CDR2 SYDVKM. The full variable domain, completed using reference TRBV28 and TRBJ1-1, is DVKVTQSSRYLVKRTGEKVFLECVQDMDHENMFWYRQDPGLGLRLIYFSYDVKMKEKGDIPEGYSVSREKKERFSLILESASTNQTSMYLCASSPAGGGWTEAFFGQGTRLTVV.

The V gene is TRBV19, the J gene TRBJ1-3, with 9 bases aligning to TRBD1. Germline V lookup: CDR1 LNHDA, CDR2 SQIVND (reference sequence). The V and J ends lost 5 bases and 0 bases, in that order; junction bases with no gene match: 14. The CDR3 runs to 19 residues. The CDR3 DNA reads TGTGCCAGTAGTCTCCGGGACAGGGCTGACATCCTCTCTGGAAACACCATATATTTT. Translated: CASSLRDRADILSGNTIYF.

This clonotype appeared many times. This chain links TRBV12-3 or TRBV12-4 with TRBJ1-2, with D maybe TRBD1 (6 bases). Trimming cost V 7 bases and J 6 bases, with 18 bases left between them. CDR3 length: 14 amino acids. This chain's CDR3 is CASNAGEGTNGYTF. CDR3 DNA: TGTGCCAGCAATGCAGGGGAAGGAACGAATGGCTACACCTTC.

A few counts support this clonotype. The rearrangement uses TRBV9 and TRBJ2-2; TRBD1 or TRBD2 may be the D gene (6 bases each). The CDR3 extends over 19 amino acids. V was pared by 2 bases and J by 0 bases, with 20 bases between. Germline loops: CDR1 SGDLS, CDR2 YYNGEE. The CDR3 DNA reads TGTGCCAGCAGCGTGACTAGAAAGGGGGGCCAGGCGAACACCGGGGAGCTGTTTTTT. It yields the protein CASSVTRKGGQANTGELFF.

In this sample, this clonotype turned up many times. The V call is TRBV11-2, the J call TRBJ2-7; D tentatively fits TRBD1 or TRBD2 (6 bases each). The CDR3 consists of 15 residues. The germline V gene encodes CDR1 SGHAT and CDR2 FQNNGV. Between the trimmed V and J ends, which lost 4 bases and 6 bases, there was a span of 19 bases. CDR3 loop: CASSSLRGANGEQYF. CDR3 nucleotides: TGTGCCAGCAGCTCCCTTAGGGGGGCTAACGGCGAGCAGTACTTC.

This clonotype showed up many times. The rearrangement links TRBV2 to TRBJ2-1; 7 bases align to TRBD1. Per germline, CDR1 SNHLY and CDR2 FYNNEI. The CDR3 has 14 residues. The trim removed 6 bases at V and 4 bases at J, leaving 6 bases unmatched. In DNA, the CDR3 is TGTGCCAGCAGCTCAGGGGGAGTTTACAATGAGCAGTTCTTC. The encoded protein is CASSSGGVYNEQFF.

In its sample, this clonotype was seen many times. The chain combines TRBV3-1 with TRBJ1-1; TRBD1 might be the D (5 bases). The CDR3 contains 15 residues. Between the trimmed V and J ends, which lost 4 bases and 2 bases, there was a span of 14 bases. Germline-derived CDR1 and CDR2 are LGHDT and YNNKEL (reference sequence). The CDR3 DNA follows: TGTGCCAGCAGCCTCCAGGGACGGTTAAACACTGAAGCTTTCTTT. Translating it yields CASSLQGRLNTEAFF.

This clonotype was found many times. The V and J genes are TRBV28 and TRBJ2-5; TRBD2 matches at 15 bases. V dropped 5 bases and J dropped 1; count of bases not matched to a gene: 11. This CDR3 contains 19 residues. CDR1 is MDHEN and CDR2 is SYDVKM in the germline V gene. Here the CDR3 reads CASSRPGLAGGKLQETQYF. The CDR3 DNA sequence: TGTGCCAGCAGTCGCCCGGGACTAGCGGGAGGAAAGCTCCAAGAGACCCAGTACTTC.

This clonotype was seen only a few times. The rearrangement joins TRBV11-2 to TRBJ1-1; TRBD1 is a possible D gene (5 bases). The V end was cut by 2 bases, the J end by 6 bases, with 10 bases between. This CDR3 is built from 13 residues. Germline V gene sequence: CDR1 SGHAT, CDR2 FQNNGV. CDR3 residues: CASSLRDYAEAFF. The CDR3 nucleotides read TGTGCCAGCAGCTTAAGGGACTACGCTGAAGCTTTCTTT.

This clonotype was detected many times. The chain links TRBV12-5 to TRBJ2-1; 11 nucleotides agree with TRBD2. Per germline, CDR1 LGHNT and CDR2 FRNRAP. The trim removed 2 bases at V and 8 bases at J, leaving 8 bases unmatched. The CDR3 contains 16 residues. CDR3 protein: CASGLSRLAGFDEQFF. In DNA, the CDR3 is TGTGCTAGTGGTTTGTCCCGACTAGCGGGATTCGATGAGCAGTTCTTC.

This clonotype was observed at least ten times. V and J are TRBV18 and TRBJ1-1; the match to TRBD1 covers 11 bases. With 4 bases clipped from V and 4 bases from J, the junction kept 2 bases outside the gene matches. Germline V gives CDR1 KGHSH, CDR2 LQKENI. This CDR3 has 14 residues. The CDR3 loop is CASSQGQGGTEAFF. In DNA form, the CDR3 reads TGTGCCAGCTCACAGGGACAGGGGGGCACTGAAGCTTTCTTT.

This clonotype was counted only a few times. This may be a read error: a much more frequent sequence differs by one nucleotide. The CDR3 reads CASSLRGSPGTQYF. The CDR3 nucleotides are TGTGCCAGCAGTTTACGGGGGTCCCCAGGTACGCAGTATTTT. J is TRBJ2-3 and V is TRBV12-3 or TRBV12-4; maybe TRBD2 (6 bases). With 2 bases removed from V and 8 bases from J, the gap between germline ends came to 14 bases. This CDR3 spans 14 amino acids.

This clonotype was counted a few times. This CDR3 reads CASSDRATYEQYF. The CDR3 DNA is TGTGCCAGCAGTGACAGGGCGACCTACGAGCAGTACTTC. This chain connects TRBV6-1 to TRBJ2-7; possible D gene TRBD1, 5 bases. V gave up 3 bases and J gave up 2 bases, with 8 bases separating them. The CDR3 contains 13 residues. Germline values: CDR1 MNHNS, CDR2 SASEGT.

This clonotype was counted a few times. This chain connects TRBV2 to TRBJ2-7; D not resolved. This CDR3 is built from 16 residues. Trimming left V 1 base short and J 3 bases short, with 16 bases between. Germline CDR1 SNHLY, CDR2 FYNNEI. CDR3 amino acids: CASSEETPARFYEQYF. CDR3 in DNA: TGTGCCAGCAGTGAAGAAACCCCGGCTAGATTCTACGAGCAGTACTTC.

This clonotype was counted ten times or more. The chain couples TRBV10-3 to TRBJ2-1, with 7 bases that match TRBD2. Germline lookup yields CDR1 ENHRY and CDR2 SYGVKD. With V trimmed by 6 bases and J by 2 bases, 7 bases remained unmatched. The CDR3 loop spans 15 amino acids. CDR3 loop: CAIRPVAGAYNEQFF. The DNA for the CDR3 is TGTGCCATCAGGCCTGTTGCGGGAGCCTACAATGAGCAGTTCTTC.

For the CDR3, the DNA is TGTGCCAGCAGCTCGACAGGAGCACCGGGGGAGACCCAGTACTTC. It is translated as CASSSTGAPGETQYF. The chain links TRBV5-4 to TRBJ2-5, with D tentatively TRBD1 (6 bases). Per the germline V gene, CDR1 is SGHNT and CDR2 is YYREEE (reference sequence). Trimming took 3 bases from V and 5 from J, leaving 17 bases between them. This CDR3 region has 15 residues.

About this clonotype: A much larger clone differs by one base, so this may be a read error. The chain combines TRBV27 with TRBJ1-5; D gene unclear. The CDR3 contains 13 residues. Germline V gives CDR1 MNHEY, CDR2 SMNVEV (reference sequence). CDR3 residues: CASSPGRAQPHHF. The CDR3 coding sequence is TGTGCCAGCAGCCCCGGACGTGCTCAGCCCCATCATTTT.

The rearrangement uses TRBV6-5 and TRBJ2-3, with D unclear. The CDR3 sequence is 16 residues long. Germline V CDR1 and CDR2: MNHEY, SVGAGI. V was pared by 2 bases and J by 1 base, with 13 bases between. This CDR3 is CASSYLGYEGTDTQYF. The CDR3 bases are TGTGCCAGCAGTTACCTGGGGTATGAGGGCACAGATACGCAGTATTTT.

In its sample, this clonotype was seen a few times. A read error is possible here, since a much larger clone lies one base away. The chain carries TRBV30 and TRBJ1-1, with D possibly TRBD1 on 5 matching bases. The germline V gene has CDR1 GTSNPN and CDR2 SVGIG (reference sequence). This CDR3 region has 12 residues. V lost 3 bases, J lost 4 bases, and 9 bases lay in between. The CDR3 spells CAWRGHSTEAFF. CDR3 DNA: TGTGCCTGGAGGGGGCACAGCACTGAAGCTTTCTTT.

This clonotype turned up a few times. The rearrangement joins TRBV28 to TRBJ1-1; TRBD1 is a possible D gene (5 bases). The CDR3 totals 16 residues. CDR1 MDHEN and CDR2 SYDVKM come from the germline V gene. V dropped 5 bases and J dropped 4 bases, with 20 bases sitting between them. The CDR3 here is CASSEAGLGRGTEAFF. The CDR3 coding sequence is TGTGCCAGCAGTGAGGCCGGCCTAGGGAGGGGCACTGAAGCTTTCTTT.

The genes are TRBV24-1 and TRBJ2-3, with TRBD2 as a possible D gene (5 bases). The CDR3 is made up of 16 amino acids. V was clipped by 3 bases and J by 4 bases, with 16 bases between them. Germline CDR1 is KGHDR and CDR2 is SFDVKD. CDR3 amino acids: CATSDPQPEVADTQYF. DNA of the CDR3: TGTGCCACCAGTGATCCCCAGCCGGAGGTGGCAGATACGCAGTATTTT.

This clonotype has just a few counts. The chain uses TRBV5-1 and TRBJ2-7; the D is unclear. CDR1 and CDR2 (germline): SGHRS, YFSETQ. V lost 4 bases and J 1 base, leaving 9 bases between the germline ends. This CDR3 contains 13 residues. The CDR3 sequence is CASSIWDSYEQYF. Here the CDR3 DNA reads TGCGCCAGCAGCATTTGGGATTCCTACGAGCAGTACTTC. Variable domain in full (rest from reference TRBV5-1 and TRBJ2-7): KAGVTQTPRYLIKTRGQQVTLSCSPISGHRSVSWYQQTPGQGLQFLFEYFSETQRNKGNFPGRFSGRQFSNSRSEMNVSTLELGDSALYLCASSIWDSYEQYFGPGTRLTVT.

J is TRBJ2-2 and V is TRBV19; 12 bases line up with TRBD1. The germline CDR1 and CDR2 sequences are LNHDA and SQIVND (reference sequence). J lost 7 bases, V lost 7 bases, and 4 bases had no gene match. There are 14 residues in the CDR3. DNA of the CDR3: TGTGCCAGTAAGGGACAGGGGGCTAGCGGGGAGCTGTTTTTT. It translates to CASKGQGASGELFF.